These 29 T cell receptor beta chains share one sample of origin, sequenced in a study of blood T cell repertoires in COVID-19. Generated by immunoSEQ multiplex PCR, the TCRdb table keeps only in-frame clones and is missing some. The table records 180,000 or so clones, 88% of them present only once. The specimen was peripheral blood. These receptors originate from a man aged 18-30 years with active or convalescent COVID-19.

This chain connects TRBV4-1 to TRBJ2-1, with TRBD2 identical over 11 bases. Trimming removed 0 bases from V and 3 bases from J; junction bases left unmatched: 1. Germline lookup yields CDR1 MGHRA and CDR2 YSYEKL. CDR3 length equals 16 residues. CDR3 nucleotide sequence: TGCGCCAGCAGCCAAGAAGGACTAGCGGGCTACAATGAGCAGTTCTTC. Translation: CASSQEGLAGYNEQFF.

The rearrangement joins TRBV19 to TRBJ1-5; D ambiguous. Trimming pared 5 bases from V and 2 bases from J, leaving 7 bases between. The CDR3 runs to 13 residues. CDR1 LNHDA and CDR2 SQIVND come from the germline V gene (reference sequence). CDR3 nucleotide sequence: TGTGCCAGTAGTGAGCAGGGCAATCAGCCCCAGCATTTT. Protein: CASSEQGNQPQHF.

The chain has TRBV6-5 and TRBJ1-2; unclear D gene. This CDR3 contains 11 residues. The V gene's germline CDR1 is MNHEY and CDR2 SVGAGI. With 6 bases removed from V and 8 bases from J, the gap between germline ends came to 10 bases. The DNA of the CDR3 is TGTGCCAGCAGCCGAGGAGAGGGCTACACCTTC. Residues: CASSRGEGYTF.

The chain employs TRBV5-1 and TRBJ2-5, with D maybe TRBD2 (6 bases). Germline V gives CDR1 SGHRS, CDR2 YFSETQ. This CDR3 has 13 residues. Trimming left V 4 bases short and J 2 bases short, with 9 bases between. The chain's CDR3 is CASSPRGQETQYF. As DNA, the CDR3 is TGCGCCAGCAGCCCTCGGGGGCAAGAGACCCAGTACTTC.

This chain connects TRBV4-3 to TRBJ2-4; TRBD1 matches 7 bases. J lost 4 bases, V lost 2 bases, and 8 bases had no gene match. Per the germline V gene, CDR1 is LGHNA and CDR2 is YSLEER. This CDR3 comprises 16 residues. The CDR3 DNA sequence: TGCGCCAGCAGCCAACATTTGACAGGGTCAAAAAACATTCAGTACTTC. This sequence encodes CASSQHLTGSKNIQYF.

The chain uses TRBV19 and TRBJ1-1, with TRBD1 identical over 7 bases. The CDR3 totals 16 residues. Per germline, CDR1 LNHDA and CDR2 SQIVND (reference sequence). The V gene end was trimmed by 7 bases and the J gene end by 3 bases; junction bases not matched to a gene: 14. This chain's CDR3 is CASTPPHRGSDTEAFF. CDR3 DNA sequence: TGTGCCAGTACCCCCCCCCACAGGGGTAGTGACACTGAAGCTTTCTTT.

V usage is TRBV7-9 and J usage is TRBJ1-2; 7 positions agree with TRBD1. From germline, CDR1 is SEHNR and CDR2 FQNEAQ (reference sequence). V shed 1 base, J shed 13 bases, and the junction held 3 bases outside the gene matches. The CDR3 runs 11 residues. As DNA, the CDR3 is TGTGCCAGCAGCTTAGAGACAGGGATCACCTTC. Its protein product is CASSLETGITF.

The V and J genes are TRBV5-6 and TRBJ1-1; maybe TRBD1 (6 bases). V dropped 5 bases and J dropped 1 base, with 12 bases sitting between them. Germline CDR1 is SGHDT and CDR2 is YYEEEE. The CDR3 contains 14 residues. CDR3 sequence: CASRRDMGNTEAFF. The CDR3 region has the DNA TGTGCCAGCAGGAGGGACATGGGGAACACTGAAGCTTTCTTT.

The CDR3: CASSHDGTGGYTF. CDR3 in DNA: TGCGCCAGCAGCCACGACGGGACAGGGGGCTACACCTTC. J is TRBJ1-2 and V is TRBV4-1; 9 nucleotides match TRBD1. The CDR3 is 13 residues long. Germline CDR1 and CDR2: MGHRA and YSYEKL. Trimming removed 3 bases from V and 8 bases from J; junction bases left unmatched: 4.

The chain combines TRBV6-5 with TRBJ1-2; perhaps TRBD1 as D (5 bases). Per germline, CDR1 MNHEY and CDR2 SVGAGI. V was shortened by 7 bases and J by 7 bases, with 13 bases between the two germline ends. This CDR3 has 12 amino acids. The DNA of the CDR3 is TGTGCCAGCAAAGCCGGGGGGGGTGGCTACACCTTC. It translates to CASKAGGGGYTF.

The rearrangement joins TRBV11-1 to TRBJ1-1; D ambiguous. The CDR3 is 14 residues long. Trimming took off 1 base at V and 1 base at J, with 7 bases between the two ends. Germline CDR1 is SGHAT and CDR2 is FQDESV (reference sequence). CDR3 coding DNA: TGTGCCAGCAGCTTAGATCCAGGGAACACTGAAGCTTTCTTT. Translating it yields CASSLDPGNTEAFF. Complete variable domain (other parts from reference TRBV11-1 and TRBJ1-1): EAEVAQSPRYKITEKSQAVAFWCDPISGHATLYWYRQILGQGPELLVQFQDESVVDDSQLPKDRFSAERLKGVDSTLKIQPAELGDSAMYLCASSLDPGNTEAFFGQGTRLTVV.

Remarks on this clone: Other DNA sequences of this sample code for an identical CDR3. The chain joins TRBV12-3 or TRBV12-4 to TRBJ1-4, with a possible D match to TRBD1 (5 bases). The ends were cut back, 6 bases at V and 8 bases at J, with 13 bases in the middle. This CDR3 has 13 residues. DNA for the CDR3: TGTGCCAGCAGCGGCGGGGGAGGGGAAAAACTGTTTTTT. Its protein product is CASSGGGGEKLFF.

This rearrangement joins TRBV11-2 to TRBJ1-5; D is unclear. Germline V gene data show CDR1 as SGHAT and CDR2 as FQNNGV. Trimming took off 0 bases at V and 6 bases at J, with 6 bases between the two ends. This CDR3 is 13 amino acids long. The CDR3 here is CASSLDRFQPQHF. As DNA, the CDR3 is TGTGCCAGCAGCTTAGACCGTTTTCAGCCCCAGCATTTT.

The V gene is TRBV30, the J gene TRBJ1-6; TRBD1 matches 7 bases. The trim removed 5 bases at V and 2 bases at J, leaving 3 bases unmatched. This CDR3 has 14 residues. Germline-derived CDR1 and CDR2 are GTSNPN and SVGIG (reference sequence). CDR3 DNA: TGTGCCTGGGTAACAGGGGCCTATAATTCACCCCTCCACTTT. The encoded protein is CAWVTGAYNSPLHF. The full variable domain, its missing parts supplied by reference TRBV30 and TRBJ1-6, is SQTIHQWPATLVQPVGSPLSLECTVEGTSNPNLYWYRQAAGRGLQLLFYSVGIGQISSEVPQNLSASRPQDRQFILSSKKLLLSDSGFYLCAWVTGAYNSPLHFGNGTRLTVT.

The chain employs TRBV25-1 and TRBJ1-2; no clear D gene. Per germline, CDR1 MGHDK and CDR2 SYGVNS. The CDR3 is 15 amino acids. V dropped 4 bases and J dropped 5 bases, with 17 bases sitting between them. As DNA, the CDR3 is TGTGCCAGCAGTGGTTTTGAGGGCTTAGGATATGGCTACACCTTC. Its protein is CASSGFEGLGYGYTF.

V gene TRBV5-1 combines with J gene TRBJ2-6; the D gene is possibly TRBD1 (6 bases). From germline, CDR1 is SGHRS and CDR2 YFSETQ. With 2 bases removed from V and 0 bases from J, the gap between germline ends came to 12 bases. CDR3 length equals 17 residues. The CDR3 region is CASSFTGLNSGANVLTF. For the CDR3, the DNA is TGCGCCAGCAGCTTTACAGGGCTTAACTCTGGGGCCAACGTCCTGACTTTC.

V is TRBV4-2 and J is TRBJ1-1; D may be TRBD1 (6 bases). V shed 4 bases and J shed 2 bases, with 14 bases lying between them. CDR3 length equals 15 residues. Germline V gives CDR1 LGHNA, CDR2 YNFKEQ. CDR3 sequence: CASSLRTAENTEAFF. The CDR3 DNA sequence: TGTGCCAGCAGCCTCCGGACAGCTGAAAACACTGAAGCTTTCTTT.

The CDR3: CASSLVSEAFF. The DNA of the CDR3 is TGTGCCAGCAGTTTAGTCTCTGAAGCTTTCTTT. The chain employs TRBV6-5 and TRBJ1-1; D not certain. V lost 4 bases and J lost 6, with 6 bases in between. Germline V gene data show CDR1 as MNHEY and CDR2 as SVGAGI. The CDR3 consists of 11 residues.

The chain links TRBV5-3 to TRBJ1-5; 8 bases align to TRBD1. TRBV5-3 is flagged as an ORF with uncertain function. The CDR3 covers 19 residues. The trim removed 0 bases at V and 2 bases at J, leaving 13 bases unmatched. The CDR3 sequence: CARSLGSGQEGDGNQPQHF. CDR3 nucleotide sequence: TGTGCCAGAAGCTTGGGTTCGGGACAGGAGGGTGACGGCAATCAGCCCCAGCATTTT.

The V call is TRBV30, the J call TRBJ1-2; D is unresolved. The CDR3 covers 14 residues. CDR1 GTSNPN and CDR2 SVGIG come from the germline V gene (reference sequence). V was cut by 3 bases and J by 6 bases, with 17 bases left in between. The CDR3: CAWRRTDLMDGYTF. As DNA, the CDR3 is TGTGCCTGGAGGAGGACTGACCTCATGGATGGCTACACCTTC.

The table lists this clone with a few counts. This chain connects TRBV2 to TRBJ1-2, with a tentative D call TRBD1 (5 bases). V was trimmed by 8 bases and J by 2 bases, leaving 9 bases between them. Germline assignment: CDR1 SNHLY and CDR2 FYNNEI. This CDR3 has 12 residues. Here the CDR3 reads CASSRENYGYTF. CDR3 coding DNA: TGTGCCAGCTCCAGGGAAAACTATGGCTACACCTTC.

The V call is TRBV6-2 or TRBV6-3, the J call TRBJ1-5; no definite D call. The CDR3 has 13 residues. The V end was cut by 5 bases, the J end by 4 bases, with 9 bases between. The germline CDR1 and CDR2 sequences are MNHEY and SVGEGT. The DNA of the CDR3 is TGTGCCAGCAGTATTCAGTGGAATCAGCCCCAGCATTTT. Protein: CASSIQWNQPQHF.

The CDR3 loop reads CASSQVSTSGGEQFF. For the CDR3, the DNA is TGTGCCAGCAGCCAAGTGTCAACCTCCGGGGGTGAGCAGTTCTTC. This chain links TRBV4-2 with TRBJ2-1, with D possibly matching TRBD2 (6 bases). The CDR3 loop spans 15 amino acids. V was trimmed by 1 base and J by 9 bases, leaving 16 bases between them. The V gene's germline CDR1 is LGHNA and CDR2 YNFKEQ.

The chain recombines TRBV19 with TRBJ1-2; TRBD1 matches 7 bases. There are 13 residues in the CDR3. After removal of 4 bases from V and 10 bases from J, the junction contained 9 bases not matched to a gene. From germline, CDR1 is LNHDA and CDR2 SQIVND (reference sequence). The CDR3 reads CASSTDRAFDYTF. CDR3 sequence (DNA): TGTGCCAGTAGTACAGACAGGGCCTTTGACTACACCTTC. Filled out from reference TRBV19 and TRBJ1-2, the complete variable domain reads DGGITQSPKYLFRKEGQNVTLSCEQNLNHDAMYWYRQDPGQGLRLIYYSQIVNDFQKGDIAEGYSVSREKKESFPLTVTSAQKNPTAFYLCASSTDRAFDYTFGSGTRLTVV.

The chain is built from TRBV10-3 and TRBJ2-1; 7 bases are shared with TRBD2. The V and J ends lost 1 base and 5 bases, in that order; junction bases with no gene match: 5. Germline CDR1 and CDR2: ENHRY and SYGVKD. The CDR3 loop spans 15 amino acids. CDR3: CAISELSGAHNEQFF. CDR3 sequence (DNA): TGTGCCATCAGTGAGTTGAGCGGGGCCCACAATGAGCAGTTCTTC.

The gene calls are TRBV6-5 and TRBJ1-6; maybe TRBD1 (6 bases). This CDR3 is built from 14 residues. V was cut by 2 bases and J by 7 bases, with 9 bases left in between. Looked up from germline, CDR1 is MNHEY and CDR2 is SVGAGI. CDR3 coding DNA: TGTGCCAGCAGTTACGGGACATCGAATTCACCCCTCCACTTT. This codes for CASSYGTSNSPLHF.

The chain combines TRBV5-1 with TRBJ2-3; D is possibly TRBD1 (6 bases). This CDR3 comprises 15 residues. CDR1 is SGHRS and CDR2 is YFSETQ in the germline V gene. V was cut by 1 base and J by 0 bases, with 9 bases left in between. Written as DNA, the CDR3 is TGCGCCAGCAGCTTGTTCCAGGGGAGCACAGATACGCAGTATTTT. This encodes CASSLFQGSTDTQYF.

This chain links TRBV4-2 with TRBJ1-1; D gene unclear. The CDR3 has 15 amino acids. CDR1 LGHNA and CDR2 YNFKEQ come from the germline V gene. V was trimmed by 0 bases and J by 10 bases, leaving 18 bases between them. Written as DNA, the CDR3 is TGTGCCAGCAGCCAAGATAATGACGCTAGTACGGGAGCTTTCTTT. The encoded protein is CASSQDNDASTGAFF.

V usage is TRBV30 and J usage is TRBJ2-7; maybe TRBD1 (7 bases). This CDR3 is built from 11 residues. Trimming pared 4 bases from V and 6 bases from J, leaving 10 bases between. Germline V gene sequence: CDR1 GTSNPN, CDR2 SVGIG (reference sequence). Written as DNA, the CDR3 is TGTGCCTGGACAGGGGGAGGCGAGCAGTACTTC. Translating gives CAWTGGGEQYF.